This TCR beta chain was obtained from a study of blood T cell repertoires in COVID-19. The length of the CDR3 is 11 residues. Germline CDR1 and CDR2: MNHEY and SVGAGI. V was cut by 8 bases and J by 11 bases, with 13 bases left in between. Method: immunoSEQ multiplex PCR; TCRdb's copy keeps in-frame clones and lacks some. The repertoire has about 440,000 clones, roughly 87% of them found once; the top ten carry over 1.5%. The receptor was isolated from a woman in her late teens or twenties with acute COVID-19. The chain recombines TRBV6-5 with TRBJ1-5; possibly TRBD1 for D (5 bases). Sequencing was carried out using PBMCs or T cells enriched from blood (not recorded which). DNA for the CDR3: TGTGCCAGCGCCGGGGACTTTTCCCAGCATTTT. Amino acid sequence: CASAGDFSQHF.